One sample yielded the 4 T cell receptor beta chains listed below, sequenced in a study of T cells in localized non-small cell lung cancer. The repertoire was sequenced with immunoSEQ multiplex PCR; TCRdb's copy has only in-frame clones and lacks some. There are some 3,000 clones in the sample; roughly two fifths occur only once, and around 8.4% lies in the top ten. Sample: normal lung tissue next to the tumor, taken before any cancer treatment. The receptors originated from a woman aged 35 to 75 with stage I lung adenocarcinoma.

The chain employs TRBV30 and TRBJ1-5; D remains ambiguous. This CDR3 region has 13 residues. Germline CDR1 reads GTSNPN; CDR2 reads SVGIG (reference sequence). V was trimmed by 2 bases and J by 5 bases, leaving 10 bases between them. CDR3 in DNA: TGTGCCTGGAGTCCCAAGTGGGATCAGCCCCAGCATTTT. This codes for CAWSPKWDQPQHF.

V and J are TRBV28 and TRBJ2-2; the D gene could be TRBD1 or TRBD2 (5 bases each). Germline V gene lookup returns CDR1 MDHEN and CDR2 SYDVKM. The CDR3 is 16 amino acids. The V and J ends lost 5 bases and 3 bases respectively, with 16 bases between them. The CDR3 coding sequence is TGTGCCAGCAGTCTGACCAGGGACCGATACACCGGGGAGCTGTTTTTT. Its translation: CASSLTRDRYTGELFF.

The DNA for the CDR3 is TGTGCCAGCAGCCCTGGGACTAGCGCCTACAATGAGCAGTTCTTC. Translating it yields CASSPGTSAYNEQFF. The rearrangement joins TRBV9 to TRBJ2-1, with 10 bases fitting TRBD2. Germline lookup yields CDR1 SGDLS and CDR2 YYNGEE. Losses at the gene ends were 4 bases for V and 2 bases for J; bases not matched to a gene: 3. This CDR3 is 15 amino acids long. Looking up the rest from reference TRBV9 and TRBJ2-1 gives the full variable domain: DSGVTQTPKHLITATGQRVTLRCSPRSGDLSVYWYQQSLDQGLQFLIQYYNGEERAKGNILERFSAQQFPDLHSELNLSSLELGDSALYFCASSPGTSAYNEQFFGPGTRLTVL.

The chain employs TRBV28 and TRBJ1-2, with a weak D call TRBD1 (5 bases). Per germline, CDR1 MDHEN and CDR2 SYDVKM. This CDR3 spans 15 amino acids. Trimming pared 6 bases from V and 2 bases from J, leaving 16 bases between. Written as DNA, the CDR3 is TGTGCCAGCAGGCGGGCCGCGGGGGGGAACTATGGCTACACCTTC. It yields the protein CASRRAAGGNYGYTF.